This T cell receptor beta chain is drawn from a study of Graves' ophthalmopathy and Graves' hyperthyroidism. Study-level background: Before any treatment was given, at initial diagnosis, peripheral blood was collected.

Study-wide results and limits: Most expanded clonotypes from thyroid (those above 0.001 frequency) were also found in blood.

Participants with hyperthyroidism, aged 18 to 65, were newly diagnosed with under 2 months' duration. To note about this clonotype: Its antigen is not known.

Amplification targeted the TCR beta CDR3 regions, with RNA transcripts as the source material. A first-round RT-PCR used HTBI primers, followed by a second-round multiplex PCR. Using its own MiXCR run on the multiplex PCR reads, TCRdb lists one record per CDR3 protein. Of 400,000 or so distinct CDR3 sequences in the sample, less than 20% are singletons; the top ten hold 5.5% to 8%. The specimen was peripheral blood. The TCR was taken from a woman between 18 and 29 years old with stable Graves' hyperthyroidism.

CDR3 in amino acids: CASKEAGERYEQYF. DNA for the CDR3: TGTGCCAGCAAAGAGGCAGGGGAACGCTACGAGCAGTACTTC. V usage is TRBV6-1 and J usage is TRBJ2-7, with a tentative D call TRBD1 (6 bases). Between the trimmed V and J ends, which lost 7 bases and 3 bases, there was a span of 16 bases. Looked up from germline, CDR1 is MNHNS and CDR2 is SASEGT. The CDR3 covers 14 residues.